A single T cell receptor beta chain is shown here with its context. This specimen comes from a study of blood T cell repertoires in COVID-19. In the study overall: Collection of acute and convalescent COVID-19 samples took place in the United States, Italy and Spain. From T cells, B-cell-depleted T cells, or PBMCs came the material, which was cDNA or gDNA.

Assignments of participants to cohorts depended upon their own reported clinical history. A case of COVID-19 had been met by exposed participants within 2 weeks before study entry. CDR1 is MNHEY and CDR2 is SVGAGI in the germline V gene. V lost 8 bases, J lost 5 bases, and 12 bases lay in between. The length of the CDR3 is 12 residues. Using immunoSEQ multiplex PCR, the repertoire was profiled, and TCRdb retains in-frame clones only, with some absent. In the table there are some 190,000 clones, 80% of which are singletons. This clonotype was obtained from a man between 60 and 70 years old who had been exposed to COVID-19. The sequencing input was PBMCs or T cells enriched from blood (not recorded which). This sequence joins TRBV6-5 and TRBJ1-1, with D maybe TRBD1 (5 bases). CDR3 DNA sequence: TGTGCCAGCGGCCGGCGGGGGACTGAAGCTTTCTTT. It specifies CASGRRGTEAFF.